This T cell receptor (beta chain) emerged from a study of cytomegalovirus exposure and HLA in healthy donors. PCR used 60 Vbeta primers and 13 Jbeta primers. Method: immunoSEQ multiplex PCR; TCRdb's copy keeps in-frame clones and lacks some. The sample has 93,000 or so clones; 79% are singletons. The J segment lost 4 bases and the V segment lost 7 bases, leaving 6 bases of the junction unmatched. The CDR3 has 16 amino acids. Germline CDR1 is SGHTA and CDR2 is FQGTGA. The gene calls are TRBV7-3 and TRBJ2-6, with 11 bases identical to TRBD1. The sequenced sample consisted of PBMCs. The origin of this receptor is a man aged 50 to 59 in good health and CMV-seropositive. CDR3 in amino acids: CASKADRGLGANVLTF. In DNA, the CDR3 is TGTGCCAGCAAGGCGGACAGGGGGCTAGGGGCCAACGTCCTGACTTTC.